Listed below are T cell receptor beta chains from one sample, sequenced in a study of T cell repertoires in cytomegalovirus infection. TCRdb reanalysed the reads using MiXCR and keeps one entry per CDR3 protein. The table has about 360,000 distinct CDR3 sequences, 15% to 20% seen once. The sample comprised PBMCs. Receptors originate from a human donor in good health (CMV status not recorded). Some clones in this sample may be carry-over from other donors' samples. CDR3s include the opening cysteine and the closing phenylalanine or tryptophan. D genes are given only for firm matches. A clone size is listed for some rows: how often the clone was seen (once, few, many), or a class if it is expanded.

size	J	V	D	DNA	CDR3
many	TRBJ2-1	TRBV7-4	NA	TGTGCCAGCAGCCCAGGAGGGGGACTCGAGAAGCAGTTCTTC	CASSPGGGLEKQFF
few	TRBJ2-1	TRBV6-2/TRBV6-3	TRBD2	TGTGCCAGCAATCGAATGGCGGGGGGGAATGAGCAGTTCTTC	CASNRMAGGNEQFF
NA	TRBJ1-1	TRBV20-1	NA	TGCAGTGCTAGAGATATGGAAGTTACAGCTTTCTTT	CSARDMEVTAFF
NA	TRBJ1-3	TRBV11-2	NA	TGTGCCAGCAGCTTATGGGGCAGGGATGGAAACACCATATATTTT	CASSLWGRDGNTIYF
once	TRBJ1-5	TRBV6-1	NA	TGTGCCAGCAGTGAATTCCAGCCCCAGCATTTT	CASSEFQPQHF
many	TRBJ2-3	TRBV7-2	TRBD1	TGTGCCAGCAGCCAAGACAGGGTTTCAGATACGCAGTATTTT	CASSQDRVSDTQYF
NA	TRBJ2-7	TRBV12-3/TRBV12-4	NA	TGTGCCAGCAATCCATGGGGGCTGAACTACGAGCAGTACTTC	CASNPWGLNYEQYF
NA	TRBJ1-1	TRBV12-3/TRBV12-4	TRBD1	TGTGCCAGCAGTTTAGGTGGGACAGGGTGGTATTTTACTGAAGCTTTCTTT	CASSLGGTGWYFTEAFF
NA	TRBJ1-6	TRBV3-1	NA	TGTGCCAGCAGCCAAGGTGACAGAGGACCCCTCCACTTT	CASSQGDRGPLHF
NA	TRBJ2-3	TRBV7-2	NA	TGTGCCAGCAGCCTAAAAGACTCACCGGGACCCACAGATACGCAGTATTTT	CASSLKDSPGPTDTQYF
many	TRBJ1-5	TRBV6-1	TRBD1	TGTGCCAGCGGAGGAACAGGGGTCAATCAGCCCCAGCATTTT	CASGGTGVNQPQHF
many	TRBJ1-3	TRBV7-9	NA	TGTGCCAGCAGCCATCAAGCGACGGATGGAAACACCATATATTTT	CASSHQATDGNTIYF
few	TRBJ2-2	TRBV28	NA	TGTGCCAGCAGTAAACAGGGAATACCCGGGGAGCTGTTTTTT	CASSKQGIPGELFF
NA	TRBJ1-6	TRBV12-5	TRBD1	TGTGCTAGTGGTTTCAGGACAGGCAATAATTCACCCCTCCACTTT	CASGFRTGNNSPLHF
NA	TRBJ2-4	TRBV12-3/TRBV12-4	NA	TGTGCCAGCGCTCCTCTTGGGTCGACCAAAAACATTCAGTACTTC	CASAPLGSTKNIQYF
NA	TRBJ1-3	TRBV6-5	NA	TGTGCCAGCAGTTACGATAGGAACACCATATATTTT	CASSYDRNTIYF
many	TRBJ2-1	TRBV28	TRBD2	TGTGCCAGCACCTCTCCGGGACTAGCGGGAGGGATTAACCCCGATGAGCAGTTCTTC	CASTSPGLAGGINPDEQFF
few	TRBJ2-7	TRBV7-9	TRBD1	TGTGCCAGCAGCTTAGCGGGACAGGCCGTGCAGTACTTC	CASSLAGQAVQYF
NA	TRBJ2-3	TRBV3-1	TRBD2	TGTGCCAGCAGCCGCCTAGCGGGGGCCCAGGGGGATACGCAGTATTTT	CASSRLAGAQGDTQYF
few	TRBJ2-3	TRBV6-1	NA	TGTGCCAGCAGGCCCTTTGGGCAGTCCAGCACAGATACGCAGTATTTT	CASRPFGQSSTDTQYF
NA	TRBJ1-5	TRBV15	NA	TGTGCCACCAGCCGTCCATCGGAGGGGAGCAATCAGCCCCAGCATTTT	CATSRPSEGSNQPQHF
many	TRBJ2-5	TRBV11-2	TRBD2	TGTGCCAGCAGCTTAACGCGACTAGCGGGAGCGGAGACCCAGTACTTC	CASSLTRLAGAETQYF
many	TRBJ2-2	TRBV19	TRBD2	TGTGCCAGTAGTCTCCGGTGGACTAGGTCAGACACCGGGGAGCTGTTTTTT	CASSLRWTRSDTGELFF
few	TRBJ2-3	TRBV6-2/TRBV6-3	TRBD2	TGTGCCAGCAGTTACTCTAGCGGGAGAGATACGCAGTATTTT	CASSYSSGRDTQYF
few	TRBJ1-1	TRBV4-3	NA	TGCGCCAGCAGCCAAGATGCGCCCGCCGGGTGGAACACTGAAGCTTTCTTT	CASSQDAPAGWNTEAFF
NA	TRBJ2-5	TRBV5-5	NA	TGTGCCAGCAGCTGGAGCGTAGGGGAGACCCAGTACTTC	CASSWSVGETQYF
many	TRBJ1-3	TRBV4-1	NA	TGCGCCAGCAGCCAAGATCTTTCACGAGGGACCACCTCTGGAAACACCATATATTTT	CASSQDLSRGTTSGNTIYF
NA	TRBJ2-1	TRBV5-4	NA	TGTGTCACGGGGGGCCGAACCTACAATGAGCAGTTCTTC	CVTGGRTYNEQFF
few	TRBJ2-7	TRBV6-1	TRBD1	TGTGCCAGCCTCGGGACAGGGTCCTACGAGCAGTACTTC	CASLGTGSYEQYF
few	TRBJ2-3	TRBV6-2/TRBV6-3	NA	TGTGCCAGTTGCGCCTACGACACAGATACGCAGTATTTT	CASCAYDTDTQYF
NA	TRBJ1-3	TRBV20-1	NA	TGCAGTGTGGCACTCTCTGGAAACACCATATATTTT	CSVALSGNTIYF
few	TRBJ2-1	TRBV14	NA	TGTGCCAGCAGCCCCTCCGGACTTATAGCGCGTTCCTACAATGAGCAGTTCTTC	CASSPSGLIARSYNEQFF
many	TRBJ1-5	TRBV15	NA	TGTGCCACCAGCAGAGATTCCCAGCCCCAGCATTTT	CATSRDSQPQHF
many	TRBJ2-5	TRBV7-8	TRBD1	TGTGCCAGCAGCCCACAGGGGGCTGCAGAGACCCAGTACTTC	CASSPQGAAETQYF
NA	TRBJ2-1	TRBV29-1	NA	TGCAGCGCCCAACCAGGGGCCCAGGATGAGCAGTTCTTC	CSAQPGAQDEQFF
few	TRBJ2-4	TRBV28	TRBD1	TGTGCCAGCGTGGGGACAGACAGGGGGCGAAACATTCAGTACTTC	CASVGTDRGRNIQYF
NA	TRBJ2-5	TRBV20-1	TRBD2	TGCAGTGCTAGGGGCCCCGGGACTAGCGGGATGGGGACCCAGTACTTC	CSARGPGTSGMGTQYF
few	TRBJ2-5	TRBV20-1	TRBD2	TGCAGTGCAGGCCCCGGACTAGCGGGGGGCCAAGAGACCCAGTACTTC	CSAGPGLAGGQETQYF
NA	TRBJ2-1	TRBV11-2	TRBD2	TGTGCCAGCAGCGGAAACCCGGGACTAGCGGGAGGATCCTACAATGAGCAGTTCTTC	CASSGNPGLAGGSYNEQFF
few	TRBJ2-1	TRBV18	TRBD2	TGTGCCAGCTCACCAACCAGGTCGGGAGGGAATGAGCAGTTCTTC	CASSPTRSGGNEQFF
NA	TRBJ2-7	TRBV10-2	TRBD2	TGCGCCAGTAGAGCGGGGGCAAACTACGAGCAGTACTTC	CASRAGANYEQYF
NA	TRBJ2-7	TRBV5-4	TRBD1	TGTGCCAGCAGACCGGGACAGGGGGCATCCTACGAGCAGTACTTC	CASRPGQGASYEQYF
few	TRBJ2-3	TRBV6-5	TRBD2	TGTGCCAGCAGTCAAGCGGGACTAGAATACACAGATACGCAGTATTTT	CASSQAGLEYTDTQYF
many	TRBJ2-1	TRBV12-3/TRBV12-4	NA	TGTGCCAGCAGTTCAAGGGCAGGACAGACGTCCTACAATGAGCAGTTCTTC	CASSSRAGQTSYNEQFF
many	TRBJ2-1	TRBV7-2	NA	TGTGCCAGCAGCCTGCAGGGGGGATCCTACAATGAGCAGTTCTTC	CASSLQGGSYNEQFF